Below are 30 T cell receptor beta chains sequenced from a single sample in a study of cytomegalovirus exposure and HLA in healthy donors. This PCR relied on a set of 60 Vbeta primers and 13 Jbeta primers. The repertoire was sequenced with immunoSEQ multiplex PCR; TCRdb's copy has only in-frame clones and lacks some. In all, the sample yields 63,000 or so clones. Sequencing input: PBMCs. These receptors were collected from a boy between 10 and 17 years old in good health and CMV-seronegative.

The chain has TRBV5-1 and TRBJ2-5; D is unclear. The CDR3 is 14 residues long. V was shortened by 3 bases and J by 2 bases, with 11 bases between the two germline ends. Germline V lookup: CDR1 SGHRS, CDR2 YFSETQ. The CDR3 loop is CASSWFGGQETQYF. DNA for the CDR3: TGCGCCAGCAGCTGGTTCGGCGGACAAGAGACCCAGTACTTC.

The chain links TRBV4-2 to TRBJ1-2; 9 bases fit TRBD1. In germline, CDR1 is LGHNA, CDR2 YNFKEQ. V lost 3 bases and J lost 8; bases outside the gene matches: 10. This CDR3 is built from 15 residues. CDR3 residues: CASSQWPGQGDGYTF. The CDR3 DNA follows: TGTGCCAGCAGCCAGTGGCCGGGACAGGGTGACGGCTACACCTTC.

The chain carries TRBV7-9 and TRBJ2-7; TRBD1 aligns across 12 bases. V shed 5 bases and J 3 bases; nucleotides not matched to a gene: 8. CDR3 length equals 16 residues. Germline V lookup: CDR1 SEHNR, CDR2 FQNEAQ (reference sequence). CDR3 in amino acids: CASSPTWDRGLYEQYF. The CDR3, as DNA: TGTGCCAGCAGCCCGACGTGGGACAGGGGGCTCTACGAGCAGTACTTC.

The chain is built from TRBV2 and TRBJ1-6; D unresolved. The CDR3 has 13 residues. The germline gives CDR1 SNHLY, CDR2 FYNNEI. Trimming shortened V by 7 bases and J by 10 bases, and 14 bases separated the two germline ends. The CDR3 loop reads CASIRESGSPLHF. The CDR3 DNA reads TGTGCCAGCATCCGGGAATCAGGATCACCCCTCCACTTT.

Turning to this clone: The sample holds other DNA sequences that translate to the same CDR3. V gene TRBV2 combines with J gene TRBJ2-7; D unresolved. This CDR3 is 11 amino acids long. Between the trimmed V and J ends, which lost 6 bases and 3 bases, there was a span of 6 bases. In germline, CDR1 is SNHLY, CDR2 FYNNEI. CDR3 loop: CASSPLYEQYF. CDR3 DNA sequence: TGTGCCAGCAGCCCCCTCTACGAGCAGTACTTC.

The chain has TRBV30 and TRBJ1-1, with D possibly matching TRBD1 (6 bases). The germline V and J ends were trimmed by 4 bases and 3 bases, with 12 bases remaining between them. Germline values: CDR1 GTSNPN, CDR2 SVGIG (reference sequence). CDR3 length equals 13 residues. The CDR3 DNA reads TGTGCCTGGAAGGGGGACACGGACACTGAAGCTTTCTTT. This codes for CAWKGDTDTEAFF.

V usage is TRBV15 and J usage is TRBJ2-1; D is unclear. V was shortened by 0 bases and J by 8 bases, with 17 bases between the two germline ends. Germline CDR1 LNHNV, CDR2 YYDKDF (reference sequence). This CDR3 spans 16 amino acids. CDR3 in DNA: TGTGCCACCAGCAGAGATCAGGCAAAGGTTGGCGATGAGCAGTTCTTC. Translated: CATSRDQAKVGDEQFF.

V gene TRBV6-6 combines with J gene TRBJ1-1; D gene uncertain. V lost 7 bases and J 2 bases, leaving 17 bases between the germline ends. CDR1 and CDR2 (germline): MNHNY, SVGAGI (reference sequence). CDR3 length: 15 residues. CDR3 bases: TGTGCCAGCACATTTTTGACACCTTTTAACACTGAAGCTTTCTTT. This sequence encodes CASTFLTPFNTEAFF.

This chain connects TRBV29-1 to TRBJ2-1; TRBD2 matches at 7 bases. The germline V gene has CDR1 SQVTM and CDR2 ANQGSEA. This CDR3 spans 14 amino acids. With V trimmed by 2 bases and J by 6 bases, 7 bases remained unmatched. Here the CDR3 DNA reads TGCAGCGTTGAAAATTCGGGGGGTGGCAATGAGCAGTTCTTC. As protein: CSVENSGGGNEQFF.

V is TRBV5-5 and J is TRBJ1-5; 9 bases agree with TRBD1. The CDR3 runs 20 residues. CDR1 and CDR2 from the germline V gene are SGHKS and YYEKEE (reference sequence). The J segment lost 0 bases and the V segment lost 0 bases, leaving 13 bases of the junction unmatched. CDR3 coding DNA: TGTGCCAGCAGCTTGGCGAGGACAGGGGACTACCTATCTAGCAATCAGCCCCAGCATTTT. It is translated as CASSLARTGDYLSSNQPQHF.

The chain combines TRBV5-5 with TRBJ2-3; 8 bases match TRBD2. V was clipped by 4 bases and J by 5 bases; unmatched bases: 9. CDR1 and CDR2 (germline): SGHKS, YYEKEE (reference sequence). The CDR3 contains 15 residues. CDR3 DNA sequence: TGTGCCAGCAGCCCGTCGCCAGCGGGGGTAGATACGCAGTATTTT. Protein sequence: CASSPSPAGVDTQYF.

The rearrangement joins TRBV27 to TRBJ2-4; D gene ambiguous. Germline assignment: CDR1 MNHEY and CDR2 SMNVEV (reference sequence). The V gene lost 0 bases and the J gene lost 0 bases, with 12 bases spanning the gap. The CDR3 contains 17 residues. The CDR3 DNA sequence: TGTGCCAGCAGTTTATCTGGTAGTTTGCTAGCCAAAAACATTCAGTACTTC. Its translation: CASSLSGSLLAKNIQYF.

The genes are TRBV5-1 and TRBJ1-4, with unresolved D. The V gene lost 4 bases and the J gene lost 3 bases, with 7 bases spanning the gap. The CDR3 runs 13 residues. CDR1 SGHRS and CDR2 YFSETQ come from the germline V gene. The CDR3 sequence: CASSQVPNEKLFF. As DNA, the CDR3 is TGCGCCAGCAGCCAGGTCCCTAATGAAAAACTGTTTTTT.

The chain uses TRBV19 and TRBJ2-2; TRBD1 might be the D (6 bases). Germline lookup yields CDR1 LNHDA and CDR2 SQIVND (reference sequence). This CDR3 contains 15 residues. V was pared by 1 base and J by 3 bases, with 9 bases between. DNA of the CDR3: TGTGCCAGTAGTATAGTACAGGGATACACCGGGGAGCTGTTTTTT. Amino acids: CASSIVQGYTGELFF.

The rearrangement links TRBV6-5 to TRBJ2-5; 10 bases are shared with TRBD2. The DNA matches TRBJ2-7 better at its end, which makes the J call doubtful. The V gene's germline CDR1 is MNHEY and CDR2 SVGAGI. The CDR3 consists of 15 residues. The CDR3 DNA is TGTGCCAGCAGTTACGGGACTAGCGCCAGCTACGAGCAGTACTTC. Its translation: CASSYGTSASYEQYF.

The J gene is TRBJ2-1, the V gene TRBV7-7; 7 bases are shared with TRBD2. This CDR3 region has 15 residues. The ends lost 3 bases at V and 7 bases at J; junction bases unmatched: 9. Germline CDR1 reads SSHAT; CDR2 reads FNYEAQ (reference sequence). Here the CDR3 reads CASSLVPGGSNEQFF. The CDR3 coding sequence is TGTGCCAGCAGCTTGGTGCCGGGAGGCAGTAATGAGCAGTTCTTC.

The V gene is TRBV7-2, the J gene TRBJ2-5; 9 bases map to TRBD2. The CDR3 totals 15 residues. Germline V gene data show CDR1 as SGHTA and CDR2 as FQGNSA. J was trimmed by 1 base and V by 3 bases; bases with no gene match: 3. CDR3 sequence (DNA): TGTGCCAGCAGCTTGGCGGGACTAGCCCAAGAGACCCAGTACTTC. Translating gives CASSLAGLAQETQYF.

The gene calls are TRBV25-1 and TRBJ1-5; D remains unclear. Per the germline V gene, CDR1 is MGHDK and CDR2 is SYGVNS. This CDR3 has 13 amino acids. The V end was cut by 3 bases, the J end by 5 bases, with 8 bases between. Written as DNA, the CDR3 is TGTGCCAGCAGTGAGGAGAGTGATCAGCCCCAGCATTTT. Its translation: CASSEESDQPQHF.

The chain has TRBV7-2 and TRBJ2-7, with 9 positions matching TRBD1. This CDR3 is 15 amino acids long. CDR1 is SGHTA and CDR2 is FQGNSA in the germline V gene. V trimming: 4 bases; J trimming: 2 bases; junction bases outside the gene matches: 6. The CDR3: CASSSPGQGTYEQYF. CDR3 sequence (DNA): TGTGCCAGCAGCTCACCGGGACAGGGAACCTACGAGCAGTACTTC.

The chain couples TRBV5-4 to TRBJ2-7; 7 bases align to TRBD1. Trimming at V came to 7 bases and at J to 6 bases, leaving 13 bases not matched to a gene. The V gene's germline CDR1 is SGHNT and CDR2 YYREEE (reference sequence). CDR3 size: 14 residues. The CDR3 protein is CASSTRDRRFEQYF. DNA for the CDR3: TGTGCCAGCTCTACCCGGGACAGACGATTCGAGCAGTACTTC. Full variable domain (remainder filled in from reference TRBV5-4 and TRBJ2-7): ETGVTQSPTHLIKTRGQQVTLRCSSQSGHNTVSWYQQALGQGPQFIFQYYREEENGRGNFPPRFSGLQFPNYSSELNVNALELDDSALYLCASSTRDRRFEQYFGPGTRLTVT.

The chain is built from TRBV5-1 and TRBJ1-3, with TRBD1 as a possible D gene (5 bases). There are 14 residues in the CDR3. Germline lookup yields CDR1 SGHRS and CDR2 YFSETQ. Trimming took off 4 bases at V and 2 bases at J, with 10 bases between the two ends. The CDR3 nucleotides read TGCGCCAGCAGCCGACAGTATCCTGGAAACACCATATATTTT. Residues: CASSRQYPGNTIYF.

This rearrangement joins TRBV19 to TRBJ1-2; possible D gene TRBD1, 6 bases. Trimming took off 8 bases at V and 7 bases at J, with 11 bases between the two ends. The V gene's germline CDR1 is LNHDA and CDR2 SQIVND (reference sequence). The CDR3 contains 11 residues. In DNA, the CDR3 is TGTGCCAGTTCGGGGGGCCGTGGCTACACCTTC. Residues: CASSGGRGYTF. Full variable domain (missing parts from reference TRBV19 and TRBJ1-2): DGGITQSPKYLFRKEGQNVTLSCEQNLNHDAMYWYRQDPGQGLRLIYYSQIVNDFQKGDIAEGYSVSREKKESFPLTVTSAQKNPTAFYLCASSGGRGYTFGSGTRLTVV.

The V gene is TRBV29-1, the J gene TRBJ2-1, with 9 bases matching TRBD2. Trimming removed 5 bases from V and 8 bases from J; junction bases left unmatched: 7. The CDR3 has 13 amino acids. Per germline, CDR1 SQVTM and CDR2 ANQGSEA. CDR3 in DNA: TGCAGCGTTTTGGGCGGGAGGGCCGATGAGCAGTTCTTC. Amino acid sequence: CSVLGGRADEQFF.

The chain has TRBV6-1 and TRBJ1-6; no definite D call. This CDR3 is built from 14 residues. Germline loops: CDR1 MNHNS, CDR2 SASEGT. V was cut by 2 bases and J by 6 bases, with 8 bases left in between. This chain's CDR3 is CASSELQSNSPLHF. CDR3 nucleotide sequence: TGTGCCAGCAGTGAACTACAGAGTAATTCACCCCTCCACTTT.

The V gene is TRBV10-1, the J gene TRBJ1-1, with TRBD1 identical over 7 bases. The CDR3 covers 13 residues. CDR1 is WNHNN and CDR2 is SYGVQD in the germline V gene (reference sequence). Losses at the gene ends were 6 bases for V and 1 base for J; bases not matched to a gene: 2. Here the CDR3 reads CASRGDRNTEAFF. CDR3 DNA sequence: TGCGCCAGCAGGGGGGACAGGAACACTGAAGCTTTCTTT.

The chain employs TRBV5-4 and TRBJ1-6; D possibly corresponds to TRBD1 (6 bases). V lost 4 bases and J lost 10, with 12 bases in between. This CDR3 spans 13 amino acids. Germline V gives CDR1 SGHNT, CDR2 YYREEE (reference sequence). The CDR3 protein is CASSLTGPSPLHF. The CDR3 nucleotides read TGTGCCAGCAGCCTGACAGGCCCATCACCCCTCCACTTT. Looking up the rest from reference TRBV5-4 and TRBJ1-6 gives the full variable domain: ETGVTQSPTHLIKTRGQQVTLRCSSQSGHNTVSWYQQALGQGPQFIFQYYREEENGRGNFPPRFSGLQFPNYSSELNVNALELDDSALYLCASSLTGPSPLHFGNGTRLTVT.

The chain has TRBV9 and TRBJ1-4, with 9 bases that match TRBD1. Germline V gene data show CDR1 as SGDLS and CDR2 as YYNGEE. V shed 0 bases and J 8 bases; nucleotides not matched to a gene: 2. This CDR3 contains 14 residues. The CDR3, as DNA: TGTGCCAGCAGCGTAGGGACAGGGGACGAAAAACTGTTTTTT. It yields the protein CASSVGTGDEKLFF.

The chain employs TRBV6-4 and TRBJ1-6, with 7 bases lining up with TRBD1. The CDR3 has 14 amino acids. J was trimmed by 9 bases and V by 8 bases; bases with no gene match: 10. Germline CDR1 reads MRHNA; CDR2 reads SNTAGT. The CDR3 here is CASQQTQGVSPLHF. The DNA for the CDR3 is TGTGCCAGCCAACAAACCCAGGGGGTTTCACCCCTCCACTTT.

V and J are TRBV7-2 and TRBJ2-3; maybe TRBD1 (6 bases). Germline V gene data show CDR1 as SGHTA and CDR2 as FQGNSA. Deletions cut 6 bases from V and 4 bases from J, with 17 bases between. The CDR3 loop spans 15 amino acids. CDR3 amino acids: CASSPRPQGPDTQYF. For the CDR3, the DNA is TGTGCCAGCAGTCCCCGGCCACAGGGCCCAGATACGCAGTATTTT.

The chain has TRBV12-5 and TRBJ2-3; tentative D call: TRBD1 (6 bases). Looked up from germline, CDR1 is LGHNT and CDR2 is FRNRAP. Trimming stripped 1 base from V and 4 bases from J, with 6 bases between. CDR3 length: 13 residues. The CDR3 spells CASGLAGADTQYF. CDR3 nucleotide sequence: TGTGCTAGTGGTTTGGCAGGGGCAGATACGCAGTATTTT. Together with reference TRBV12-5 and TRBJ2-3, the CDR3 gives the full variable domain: DARVTQTPRHKVTEMGQEVTMRCQPILGHNTVFWYRQTMMQGLELLAYFRNRAPLDDSGMPKDRFSAEMPDATLATLKIQPSEPRDSAVYFCASGLAGADTQYFGPGTRLTVL.